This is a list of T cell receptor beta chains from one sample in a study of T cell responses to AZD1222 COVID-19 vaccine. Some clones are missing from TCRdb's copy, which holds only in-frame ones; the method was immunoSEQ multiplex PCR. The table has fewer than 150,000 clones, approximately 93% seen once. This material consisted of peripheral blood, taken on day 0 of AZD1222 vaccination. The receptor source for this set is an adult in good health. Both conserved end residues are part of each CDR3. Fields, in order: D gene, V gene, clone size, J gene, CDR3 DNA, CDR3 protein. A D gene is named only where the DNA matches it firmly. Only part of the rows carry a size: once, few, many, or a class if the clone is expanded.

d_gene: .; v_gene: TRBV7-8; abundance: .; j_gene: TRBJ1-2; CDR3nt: TGTGCCAGCAGCCCCCGGACAGCGACCAACTATGGCTACACCTTC; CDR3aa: CASSPRTATNYGYTF
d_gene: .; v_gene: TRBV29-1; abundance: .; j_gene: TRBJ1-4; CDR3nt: TGCAGCGTTGGAAAGGCGCCCAATGAAAAACTGTTTTTT; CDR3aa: CSVGKAPNEKLFF
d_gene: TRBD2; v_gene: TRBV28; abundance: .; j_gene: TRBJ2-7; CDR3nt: TGTGCCAGCAGTTTCACTAGCGGGACACGGGAGCAGTACTTC; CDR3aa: CASSFTSGTREQYF
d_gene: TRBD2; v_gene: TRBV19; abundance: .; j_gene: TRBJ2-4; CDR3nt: TGTGCCAGTAGGCCAGCGGGAGGCGTAAACATTCAGTACTTC; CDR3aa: CASRPAGGVNIQYF
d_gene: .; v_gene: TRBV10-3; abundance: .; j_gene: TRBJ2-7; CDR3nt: TGTGCCATCAGTGAGTCAATCGGGCCGCGTTCCTACGAGCAGTACTTC; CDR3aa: CAISESIGPRSYEQYF
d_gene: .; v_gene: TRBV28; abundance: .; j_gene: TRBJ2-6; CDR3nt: TGTGCCAGCAGTGACGCAGGGTCTGGGGCCAACGTCCTGACTTTC; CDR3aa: CASSDAGSGANVLTF
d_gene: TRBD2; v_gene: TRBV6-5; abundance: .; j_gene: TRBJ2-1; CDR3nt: TGTGCCACGCACGAGGCGGGAGGTCCCTACAATGAGCAGTTCTTC; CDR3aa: CATHEAGGPYNEQFF
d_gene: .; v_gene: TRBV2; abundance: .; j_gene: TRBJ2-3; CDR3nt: TGTGCCAGCAGTGAACTGATCGCCACAGATACGCAGTATTTT; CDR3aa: CASSELIATDTQYF
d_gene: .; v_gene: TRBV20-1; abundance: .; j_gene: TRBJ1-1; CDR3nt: TGCTCTTCATCGAACACTGAAGCTTTCTTT; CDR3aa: CSSSNTEAFF
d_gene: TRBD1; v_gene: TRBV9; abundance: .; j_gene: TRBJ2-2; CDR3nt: TGTGCCAGCAGCGCCCACAAGGGGGCCACCGGGGAGCTGTTTTTT; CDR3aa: CASSAHKGATGELFF
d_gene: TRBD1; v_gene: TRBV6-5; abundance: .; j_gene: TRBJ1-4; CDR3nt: TGTGCCAGCAGGCGGGGACAGGGGGAAAAACTGTTTTTT; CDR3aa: CASRRGQGEKLFF
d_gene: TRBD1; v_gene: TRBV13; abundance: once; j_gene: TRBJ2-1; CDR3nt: TGTGCCAGCAGCCCCGGACAGGGAAACACGATGAATGAGCAGTTCTTC; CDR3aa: CASSPGQGNTMNEQFF
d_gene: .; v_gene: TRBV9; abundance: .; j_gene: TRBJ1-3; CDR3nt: TGTGCCAGCAGCGGGAGACAGGACGACGCGAACACCATATATTTT; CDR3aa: CASSGRQDDANTIYF
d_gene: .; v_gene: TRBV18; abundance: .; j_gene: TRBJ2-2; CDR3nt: TGTGCCAGCTCACCAGGGGGCGCGCGGACCGGGGAGCTGTTTTTT; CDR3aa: CASSPGGARTGELFF
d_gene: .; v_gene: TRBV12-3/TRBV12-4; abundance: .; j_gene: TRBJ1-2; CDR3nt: TGTGCCAGCAGTGTCGACAGGAACTATGGCTACACCTTC; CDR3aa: CASSVDRNYGYTF
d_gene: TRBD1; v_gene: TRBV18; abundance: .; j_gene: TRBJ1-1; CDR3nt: TGTGCCAGCTCACCCGGACAGGGGAACACTGAAGCTTTCTTT; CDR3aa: CASSPGQGNTEAFF
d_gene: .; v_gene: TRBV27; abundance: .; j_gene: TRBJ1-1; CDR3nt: TGTGCCAGCAGTTTTAACAGAGTAGGCACTGAAGCTTTCTTT; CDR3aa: CASSFNRVGTEAFF
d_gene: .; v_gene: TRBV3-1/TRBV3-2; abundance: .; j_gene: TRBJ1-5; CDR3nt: TGTGCCAGCGGTTTTAGCAATCAGCCCCAGCATTTT; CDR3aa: CASGFSNQPQHF
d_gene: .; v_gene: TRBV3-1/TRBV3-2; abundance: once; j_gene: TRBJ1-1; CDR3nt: TGTGCCTCCCGGTCGGGCACTGAAGCTTTCTTT; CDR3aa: CASRSGTEAFF
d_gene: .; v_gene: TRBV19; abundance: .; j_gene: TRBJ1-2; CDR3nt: TGTGCCAGTAGTATGGCGGGCTTAAACTATGGCTACACCTTC; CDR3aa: CASSMAGLNYGYTF
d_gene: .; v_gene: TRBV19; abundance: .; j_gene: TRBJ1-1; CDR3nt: TGTGCCAGTAGGCGAGGACAGTTCACTGAAGCTTTCTTT; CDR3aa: CASRRGQFTEAFF
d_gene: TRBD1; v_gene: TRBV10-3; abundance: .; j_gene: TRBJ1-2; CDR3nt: TGTGCCACCAACAGGGGGGGGAACTATGGCTACACCTTC; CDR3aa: CATNRGGNYGYTF
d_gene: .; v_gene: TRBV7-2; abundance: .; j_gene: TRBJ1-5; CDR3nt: TGTGCCAGCAGCTTAGCGGGGGCGTCGGGCAATCAGCCCCAGCATTTT; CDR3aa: CASSLAGASGNQPQHF
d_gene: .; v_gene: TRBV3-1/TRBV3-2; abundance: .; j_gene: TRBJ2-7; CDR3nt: TGTGCCAGCAGCCCTAATACAGGTCGCGCCTACGAGCAGTACTTC; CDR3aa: CASSPNTGRAYEQYF
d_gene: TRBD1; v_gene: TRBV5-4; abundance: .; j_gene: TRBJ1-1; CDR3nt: TGTGCCAGCAGCTTAGGGACAGGTGTCAAGGGGACTGAAGCTTTCTTT; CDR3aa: CASSLGTGVKGTEAFF
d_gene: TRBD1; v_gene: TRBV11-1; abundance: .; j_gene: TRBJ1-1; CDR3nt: TGTGCCAGCAGCGGACGGACAGGGAACACTGAAGCTTTCTTT; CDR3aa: CASSGRTGNTEAFF
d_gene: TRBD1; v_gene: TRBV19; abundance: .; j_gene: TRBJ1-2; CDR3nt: TGTGCCAGCCAGGGGGCCCACTATGGCTACACCTTC; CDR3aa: CASQGAHYGYTF
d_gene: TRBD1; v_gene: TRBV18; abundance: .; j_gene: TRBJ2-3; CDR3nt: TGTGCCAGCTCATCGTCCCGGGACAGGGGTAGCACAGATACGCAGTATTTT; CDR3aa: CASSSSRDRGSTDTQYF
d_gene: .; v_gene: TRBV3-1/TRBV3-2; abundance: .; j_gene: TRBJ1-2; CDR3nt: TGTGCCAGCAGCCAAGCCGGGAACTATGGCTACACCTTC; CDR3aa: CASSQAGNYGYTF
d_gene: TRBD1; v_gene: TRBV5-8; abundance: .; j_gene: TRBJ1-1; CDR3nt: TGTGCCAGCAGGCCGGGACAGGGGGGCTCTGAAGCTTTCTTT; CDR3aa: CASRPGQGGSEAFF
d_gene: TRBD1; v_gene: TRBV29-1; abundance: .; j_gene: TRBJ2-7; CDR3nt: TGCAGCGTTCACCCGGGACAGGGCTACGAGCAGTACTTC; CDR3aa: CSVHPGQGYEQYF
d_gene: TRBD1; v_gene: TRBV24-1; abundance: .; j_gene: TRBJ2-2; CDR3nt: TGTGCCACCGGGCCGGACAGGGTGAACACCGGGGAGCTGTTTTTT; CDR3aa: CATGPDRVNTGELFF
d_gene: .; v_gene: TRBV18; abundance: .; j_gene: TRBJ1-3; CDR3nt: TGTGCCAGCTCCCCGGCTAGCTCTGGAAACACCATATATTTT; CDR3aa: CASSPASSGNTIYF
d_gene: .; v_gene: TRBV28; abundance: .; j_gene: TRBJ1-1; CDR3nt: TGTGCCAGCAGTGATGCAGGGACTGAAGCTTTCTTT; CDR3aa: CASSDAGTEAFF
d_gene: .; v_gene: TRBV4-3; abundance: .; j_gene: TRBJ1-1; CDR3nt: TGCGCCAGCAGCCAAGATGAGGGGGGCCTGAACACTGAAGCTTTCTTT; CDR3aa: CASSQDEGGLNTEAFF